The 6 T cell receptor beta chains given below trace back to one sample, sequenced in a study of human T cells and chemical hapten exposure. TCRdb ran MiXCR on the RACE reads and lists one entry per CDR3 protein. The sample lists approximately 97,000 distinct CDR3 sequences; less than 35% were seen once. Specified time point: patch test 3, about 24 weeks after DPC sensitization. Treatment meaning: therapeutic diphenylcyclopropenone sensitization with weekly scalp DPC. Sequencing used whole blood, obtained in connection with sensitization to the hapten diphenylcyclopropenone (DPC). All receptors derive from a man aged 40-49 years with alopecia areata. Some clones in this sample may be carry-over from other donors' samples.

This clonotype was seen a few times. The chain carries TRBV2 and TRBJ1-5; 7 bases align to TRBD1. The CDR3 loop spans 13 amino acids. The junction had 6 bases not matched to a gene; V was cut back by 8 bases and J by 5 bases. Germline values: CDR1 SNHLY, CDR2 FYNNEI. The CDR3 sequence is CASRPTGDQPQHF. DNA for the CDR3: TGTGCCAGCCGACCAACAGGGGATCAGCCCCAGCATTTT.

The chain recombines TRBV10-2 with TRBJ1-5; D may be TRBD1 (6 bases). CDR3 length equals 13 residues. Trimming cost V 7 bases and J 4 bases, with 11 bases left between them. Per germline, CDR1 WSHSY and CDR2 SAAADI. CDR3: CASTRGPNQPQHF. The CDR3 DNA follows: TGCGCCAGCACTCGGGGGCCAAATCAGCCCCAGCATTTT.

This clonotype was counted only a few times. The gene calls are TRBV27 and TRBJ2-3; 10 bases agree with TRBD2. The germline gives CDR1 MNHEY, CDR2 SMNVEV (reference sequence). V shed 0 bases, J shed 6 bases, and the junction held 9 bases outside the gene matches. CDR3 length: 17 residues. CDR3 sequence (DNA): TGTGCCAGCAGTTTATCCCCGAGGGGACTAGCGAGTGATACGCAGTATTTT. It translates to CASSLSPRGLASDTQYF.

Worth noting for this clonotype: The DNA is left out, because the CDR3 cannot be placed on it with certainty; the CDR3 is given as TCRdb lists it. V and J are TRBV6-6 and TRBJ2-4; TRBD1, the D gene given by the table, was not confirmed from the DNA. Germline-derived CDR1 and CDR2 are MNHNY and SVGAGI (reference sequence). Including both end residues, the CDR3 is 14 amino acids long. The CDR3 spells CAAFGAGSKNIQYF.

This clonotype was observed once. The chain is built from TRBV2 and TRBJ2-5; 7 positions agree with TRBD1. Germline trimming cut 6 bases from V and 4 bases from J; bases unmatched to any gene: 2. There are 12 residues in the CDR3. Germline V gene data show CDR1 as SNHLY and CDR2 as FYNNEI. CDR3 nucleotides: TGTGCCAGCAGCAGGGGGAGAGAGACCCAGTACTTC. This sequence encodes CASSRGRETQYF.

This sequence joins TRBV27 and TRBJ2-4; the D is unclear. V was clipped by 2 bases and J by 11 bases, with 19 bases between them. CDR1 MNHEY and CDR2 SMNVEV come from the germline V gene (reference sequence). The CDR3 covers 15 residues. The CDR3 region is CASSLTAVTSEVQYF. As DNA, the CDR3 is TGTGCCAGCAGTTTAACGGCAGTGACCTCCGAGGTTCAGTACTTC.